A single sample gave rise to the 7 T cell receptor beta chains below, sequenced in a study of blood T cell repertoires in COVID-19 (dated by TCRdb to about 2020). To prepare the library, the immunoSEQ multiplex PCR assay was applied. What TCRdb holds here is the immuneACCESS table cut down to in-frame rearrangements. Part of the clones is not present; checked against another copy, under half of the missing clones reflect an unresolved V gene, and the others are unexplained. Present in this sample are 130,000 to 150,000 clones, about 76% of which were seen just once. The top ten hold roughly 8.2% of the sample. Sequenced: peripheral blood. All receptors come from a human donor in a cohort sampled during active COVID-19.

V and J are TRBV7-3 and TRBJ2-6; weak D call: TRBD1 (6 bases). The V end lost 2 bases, the J end lost 0 bases, and 8 bases lay between the germline ends. The V gene's germline CDR1 is SGHTA and CDR2 FQGTGA. CDR3 size: 16 residues. The CDR3 coding sequence is TGTGCCAGCAGCTTACAGGGGAGCTCTGGGGCCAACGTCCTGACTTTC. This encodes CASSLQGSSGANVLTF.

The chain recombines TRBV7-8 with TRBJ2-7, with TRBD1 identical over 7 bases. CDR3 size: 16 residues. The J segment lost 6 bases and the V segment lost 5 bases, leaving 16 bases of the junction unmatched. Per germline, CDR1 SGHVS and CDR2 FQNEAQ. CDR3 protein: CASSLAGQVFLLEQYF. The CDR3 DNA follows: TGTGCCAGCAGCCTCGCTGGACAGGTTTTCCTTCTCGAGCAGTACTTC.

The chain employs TRBV7-3 and TRBJ2-7; 8 bases match TRBD2. Trimming took 1 base from V and 6 from J; bases not matched to a gene: 17. The CDR3 has 18 amino acids. CDR1 is SGHTA and CDR2 is FQGTGA in the germline V gene. In DNA form, the CDR3 reads TGTGCCAGCAGCTTAATGGGGGTATTAGAAGCGGGAGTAGGCGAGCAGTACTTC. It codes for CASSLMGVLEAGVGEQYF.

This chain uses TRBV18 with TRBJ2-1; TRBD2 matches 10 bases. J was trimmed by 4 bases and V by 3 bases; bases with no gene match: 9. The CDR3 covers 17 residues. Germline CDR1 and CDR2: KGHSH and LQKENI. The CDR3 spells CASSPLSSGGKYNEQFF. The CDR3, as DNA: TGTGCCAGCTCACCCCTTTCTAGCGGGGGAAAATACAATGAGCAGTTCTTC.

The V and J genes are TRBV29-1 and TRBJ1-3, with a possible D match to TRBD1 (6 bases). CDR3 length: 14 amino acids. Trimming removed 4 bases at V and 4 bases at J, with 14 bases between. Germline V gene data show CDR1 as SQVTM and CDR2 as ANQGSEA. CDR3 coding DNA: TGCAGCGTTGGGAAGGGGGGGGCAGGAAACACCATATATTTT. Translating it yields CSVGKGGAGNTIYF.

This sequence joins TRBV9 and TRBJ2-1; TRBD2 matches at 15 bases. The CDR3 extends over 18 amino acids. V lost 4 bases, J lost 4 bases, and 9 bases stayed unmatched. From germline, CDR1 is SGDLS and CDR2 YYNGEE. The CDR3 region is CASSTGLAGGILYNEQFF. In nucleotides, the CDR3 is TGTGCCAGCAGCACAGGACTAGCGGGAGGGATTTTGTACAATGAGCAGTTCTTC. Complete variable domain (other parts from reference TRBV9 and TRBJ2-1): DSGVTQTPKHLITATGQRVTLRCSPRSGDLSVYWYQQSLDQGLQFLIQYYNGEERAKGNILERFSAQQFPDLHSELNLSSLELGDSALYFCASSTGLAGGILYNEQFFGPGTRLTVL.

In its sample, this clone was seen once. This chain links TRBV19 with TRBJ2-7, with D perhaps TRBD1 (5 bases). The CDR3 loop spans 16 amino acids. Germline V gives CDR1 LNHDA, CDR2 SQIVND (reference sequence). Trimming took 5 bases from V and 4 from J, leaving 21 bases between them. The CDR3 loop reads CASSESQGLGFYEQYF. CDR3 bases: TGTGCCAGTAGTGAATCCCAGGGTCTTGGGTTTTACGAGCAGTACTTC.